This TCR beta chain is from a study of T cell responses to AZD1222 COVID-19 vaccine. The assay was immunoSEQ multiplex PCR, and TCRdb's table has in-frame clones only and misses some. The data show 130,000 to 150,000 clones, about 86% seen once. Notes on this clone: What it binds is unknown.

Germline V gives CDR1 SGHAT, CDR2 FQNNGV. V lost 5 bases to trimming and J lost 0 bases, with 10 bases between them. The CDR3 contains 14 residues. The study, taken as a whole, reports: Baseline seropositivity occurred in only a handful of AZD1222 recipients. Only after the peak T cell response were repertoires sampled. Reportedly, nearly half of unique spike TCRs recognized epitopes outside B.1.351/B.1.1.7 mutations.

This clonotype originated in an adult who received the AZD1222 COVID-19 vaccine. The sample was peripheral blood, taken 28 days after the second AZD1222 dose. The gene calls are TRBV11-2 and TRBJ1-1; the D is unclear. DNA of the CDR3: TGTGCCAGCAGCCGGGGTCGCATGAACACTGAAGCTTTCTTT. Translated, it gives CASSRGRMNTEAFF.